These 20 T cell receptor beta chains share one sample of origin, sequenced in a study of CD8 T cells in ankylosing spondylitis. In TCRdb, the 5' RACE reads were re-called with MiXCR into one record per CDR3 protein. The top ten hold 29% of the sample, which has around 160,000 distinct CDR3 sequences, around 10% seen once. Specimen: blood, either unsorted or a sorted T cell fraction (not recorded which). The receptors stem from a male donor with ankylosing spondylitis or in good health (not recorded which).

This clonotype was seen ten or more times. CDR3 protein: CSVHRDSRFNTEAFF. The CDR3 nucleotides are TGCAGCGTTCACCGGGACAGTCGATTTAACACTGAAGCTTTCTTT. The chain links TRBV29-1 to TRBJ1-1; 7 bases are a match to TRBD1. CDR1 is SQVTM, CDR2 ANQGSEA, per germline. The CDR3 is 15 residues long. J was trimmed by 2 bases and V by 5 bases; bases with no gene match: 11. Together with reference TRBV29-1 and TRBJ1-1, the CDR3 gives the full variable domain: SAVISQKPSRDICQRGTSLTIQCQVDSQVTMMFWYRQQPGQSLTLIATANQGSEATYESGFVIDKFPISRPNLTFSTLTVSNMSPEDSSIYLCSVHRDSRFNTEAFFGQGTRLTVV.

The table lists this clonotype with a few counts. This chain links TRBV27 with TRBJ1-6; D is ambiguous. The CDR3 runs to 12 residues. Trimming left V 8 bases short and J 2 bases short, with 4 bases between. CDR1 and CDR2 (germline): MNHEY, SMNVEV (reference sequence). The CDR3 spells CASRTYNSPLHF. CDR3 DNA: TGTGCCAGCCGGACCTATAATTCACCCCTCCACTTT.

This clonotype was seen only a few times. The chain carries TRBV5-1 and TRBJ2-1, with TRBD1 matching over 9 bases. With V trimmed by 1 base and J by 8 bases, 1 base remained unmatched. This CDR3 region has 13 residues. CDR1 and CDR2 (germline): SGHRS, YFSETQ. The CDR3 sequence is CASSLTGGYEQFF. The CDR3 DNA is TGCGCCAGCAGCTTGACAGGGGGCTATGAGCAGTTCTTC.

This clonotype was detected only a few times. The V call is TRBV25-1, the J call TRBJ2-1; the D call may be TRBD1 or TRBD2 (5 bases each). The CDR3 extends over 18 amino acids. Per germline, CDR1 MGHDK and CDR2 SYGVNS. V lost 3 bases and J lost 6, with 24 bases in between. The CDR3 is CASSDALPHPGPTNEQFF. The CDR3 DNA reads TGTGCCAGCAGTGATGCTCTCCCCCATCCGGGACCGACCAATGAGCAGTTCTTC.

This clonotype was observed a few times. The rearrangement uses TRBV5-1 and TRBJ1-1; D is possibly TRBD1 (6 bases). V was shortened by 4 bases and J by 1 base, with 11 bases between the two germline ends. Per germline, CDR1 SGHRS and CDR2 YFSETQ. This CDR3 is 14 amino acids long. The CDR3 protein is CASSPDRTNTEAFF. CDR3 coding DNA: TGCGCCAGCAGCCCGGACAGAACGAACACTGAAGCTTTCTTT.

This clonotype was detected many times. This sequence joins TRBV3-1 and TRBJ2-7, with D tentatively TRBD2 (5 bases). The CDR3 is 11 amino acids. CDR1 LGHDT and CDR2 YNNKEL come from the germline V gene (reference sequence). V lost 2 bases to trimming and J lost 7 bases, with 6 bases between them. CDR3 bases: TGTGCCAGCAGCCAAAGGAGGGAGCAGTACTTC. Translation gives CASSQRREQYF.

This clonotype came up many times. The rearrangement links TRBV20-1 to TRBJ1-2, with 7 bases lining up with TRBD1. Germline CDR1 DFQATT, CDR2 SNEGSKA (reference sequence). The CDR3 runs 14 residues. The J segment lost 6 bases and the V segment lost 0 bases, leaving 7 bases of the junction unmatched. This CDR3 reads CSARDVRQGHGYTF. The CDR3 nucleotides are TGCAGTGCTAGAGACGTAAGACAGGGCCATGGCTACACCTTC.

CDR3 in amino acids: CSVGTSGSNEQYF. The CDR3, as DNA: TGCAGCGTGGGGACTAGCGGGAGCAACGAGCAGTACTTC. The chain uses TRBV29-1 and TRBJ2-7; 14 bases align to TRBD2. Trimming removed 6 bases from V and 5 bases from J; junction bases left unmatched: 3. The germline gives CDR1 SQVTM, CDR2 ANQGSEA. The length of the CDR3 is 13 residues.

In regard to this clonotype: A much larger clone sits a single nucleotide away, making a read error possible. The V gene is TRBV6-1, the J gene TRBJ2-1, with TRBD2 identical over 7 bases. This CDR3 is 15 amino acids long. CDR1 MNHNS and CDR2 SASEGT come from the germline V gene. CDR3 in DNA: TGTGTCAGCAGTCCTATCCAGGCCCTAGCGGATGAGCAGTTCTTC. It encodes CVSSPIQALADEQFF.

This clonotype came up a few times. DNA for the CDR3: TGTGCCAGCTCACCTGAACAGGCGCTCACCGGGGAGCTGTTTTTT. Protein product: CASSPEQALTGELFF. The rearrangement uses TRBV18 and TRBJ2-2; D might be TRBD1 (5 bases). CDR1 and CDR2 from the germline V gene are KGHSH and LQKENI. The CDR3 totals 15 residues. The V end lost 3 bases, the J end lost 4 bases, and 12 bases lay between the germline ends.

The chain uses TRBV4-3 and TRBJ2-7; no clear D gene. CDR3 length: 15 residues. The germline gives CDR1 LGHNA, CDR2 YSLEER. V was shortened by 3 bases and J by 1 base, with 13 bases between the two germline ends. The CDR3 DNA reads as TGCGCCAGCAGCCACCTAGAAGGACCGTCCTACGAGCAGTACTTC. Translated, it gives CASSHLEGPSYEQYF.

This clonotype came up many times. J is TRBJ2-7 and V is TRBV5-1, with 9 bases matching TRBD1. The CDR3 is made up of 17 amino acids. Germline lookup yields CDR1 SGHRS and CDR2 YFSETQ. J lost 2 bases, V lost 2 bases, and 11 bases had no gene match. The CDR3 bases are TGCGCCAGCAGCTTACGACAGGGGGGCATCCATACCTACGAGCAGTACTTC. This translates into CASSLRQGGIHTYEQYF.

This clonotype was recorded many times. The chain recombines TRBV11-3 with TRBJ2-3; D call uncertain. V was cut by 1 base and J by 6 bases, with 5 bases left in between. CDR1 is SGHNT, CDR2 YENEEA, per germline. The CDR3 is 12 residues long. The CDR3 loop reads CASSLVSDTQYF. The CDR3 nucleotides are TGTGCCAGCAGCTTAGTTTCCGATACGCAGTATTTT.

This clonotype appeared many times. The chain combines TRBV20-1 with TRBJ1-6; no definite D call. The CDR3 length is 18 residues. CDR1 and CDR2 (germline): DFQATT, SNEGSKA (reference sequence). V lost 0 bases and J lost 0, with 15 bases in between. The CDR3 here is CSARDLARGGSYNSPLHF. In DNA, the CDR3 is TGCAGTGCTAGAGATTTGGCTCGTGGTGGCTCCTATAATTCACCCCTCCACTTT.

This clonotype was observed at least ten times. The chain is built from TRBV12-3 or TRBV12-4 and TRBJ2-2; 7 bases align to TRBD2. J lost 6 bases, V lost 6 bases, and 13 bases had no gene match. The CDR3 is 16 amino acids. DNA for the CDR3: TGTGCCAGCAGCTGGGAGGGCCCTAACTACTCCGGGGAGCTGTTTTTT. Its protein is CASSWEGPNYSGELFF.

This clonotype was counted a few times. This sequence joins TRBV12-3 or TRBV12-4 and TRBJ2-1; TRBD1 matches 10 bases. V shed 6 bases and J 6 bases; nucleotides not matched to a gene: 8. The CDR3 length is 15 residues. The CDR3 protein is CASSNPGQGLNEQFF. The CDR3 region has the DNA TGTGCCAGCAGCAATCCGGGACAGGGGCTCAATGAGCAGTTCTTC.

This clonotype was seen ten or more times. The genes are TRBV20-1 and TRBJ1-1, with unresolved D. The CDR3 extends over 10 amino acids. CDR1 is DFQATT, CDR2 SNEGSKA, per germline (reference sequence). V was clipped by 5 bases and J by 3 bases, with 4 bases between them. The CDR3 region has the DNA TGCAGTGCTGGTTACACTGAAGCTTTCTTT. This codes for CSAGYTEAFF.

This clonotype was seen many times. The gene calls are TRBV28 and TRBJ1-1; D is undetermined. The CDR3 loop spans 13 amino acids. Deletions cut 3 bases from V and 11 bases from J, with 16 bases between. CDR1 is MDHEN, CDR2 SYDVKM, per germline. The CDR3 protein is CASSFSVEGRAFF. Here the CDR3 DNA reads TGTGCCAGCAGTTTCTCCGTGGAAGGGCGCGCTTTCTTT.

This clonotype was seen a few times. The J gene is TRBJ2-5, the V gene TRBV7-2; D is ambiguous. V shed 5 bases and J shed 0 bases, with 13 bases lying between them. The germline gives CDR1 SGHTA, CDR2 FQGNSA. This CDR3 spans 15 amino acids. The CDR3 bases are TGTGCCAGCAGCACCCTAGTGGGGTACCAAGAGACCCAGTACTTC. Amino acid sequence: CASSTLVGYQETQYF.

This clonotype was seen repeatedly, ten times or more. J is TRBJ1-1 and V is TRBV5-1; D gene ambiguous. Germline lookup yields CDR1 SGHRS and CDR2 YFSETQ. CDR3 length equals 13 residues. Trimming took 1 base from V and 3 from J, leaving 7 bases between them. The CDR3 DNA reads TGCGCCAGCAGCTTGTCCAGACACACTGAAGCTTTCTTT. It yields the protein CASSLSRHTEAFF.